The clone carrying this TCR beta chain was observed a few times. Its target is not known. A CD45RA+ naive subset and a CD45RA-negative memory subset were split from CD4+ cells. Per germline, CDR1 SQVTM and CDR2 ANQGSEA. There are 16 residues in the CDR3. With 6 bases clipped from V and 0 bases from J, the junction kept 10 bases outside the gene matches. Produced via immunoSEQ multiplex PCR; TCRdb's table is partial and in-frame only. This table has under 2.5 million clones, 85% to 95% appearing once. The data stem from a study of shared clonotypes between healthy human individuals. Study results and caveats: Researchers sampled only blood; tissue repertoires likely differ. Across a handful of donors, naive CD4 shared approximately 4.5%, naive CD8 more than 3%, memory CD4 over 2%, memory CD8 0.4%. Measured sharing among donors was expected to vary with sequencing depth.

This receptor was taken from a man aged 18 to 30 in good health. Some clones in this sample may be carry-over from other donors' samples. The chain carries TRBV29-1 and TRBJ1-1, with 10 bases fitting TRBD1. Material for sequencing was naive CD4+ T cells from PBMCs. The subset here: CD45RA+ positively selected. CDR3 bases: TGCAGCGTCGCTCGGGACAGGGGAAGGATGAACACTGAAGCTTTCTTT. Protein product: CSVARDRGRMNTEAFF.